A single sample gave rise to the 20 T cell receptor beta chains below, sequenced in a study of metastatic and nonmetastatic thyroid tumors. Patients underwent thyroid surgery, and none had received any treatment before it. TCRdb re-clonotyped the PCR reads through MiXCR. The sample contains 12,000 to 15,000 clones, more than 3% of which appear only once. Material for sequencing was tumor tissue. Receptors originate from a female donor with papillary thyroid cancer or a benign thyroid nodule (not recorded which). Some clones in this sample may be carry-over from other donors' samples.

By frequency in the sample, this clone is medium-sized. The chain links TRBV20-1 to TRBJ1-1; D is possibly TRBD1 (5 bases). Germline assignment: CDR1 DFQATT and CDR2 SNEGSKA (reference sequence). V dropped 0 bases and J dropped 10 bases, with 12 bases sitting between them. This CDR3 has 12 amino acids. In DNA, the CDR3 is TGCAGTGCTAGAGATCTGGGACCTGGAGCTTTCTTT. Translating it yields CSARDLGPGAFF.

In DNA, the CDR3 is TGTGCCTGGAGTGAACGACCAAATGAAAAACTGTTTTTT. Its protein is CAWSERPNEKLFF. The chain employs TRBV30 and TRBJ1-4; D is unresolved. Trimming took off 1 base at V and 5 bases at J, with 8 bases between the two ends. Germline CDR1 reads GTSNPN; CDR2 reads SVGIG (reference sequence). The CDR3 totals 13 residues.

This clone was counted a few times. The chain is built from TRBV28 and TRBJ1-1; D uncertain. Trimming cost V 8 bases and J 8 bases, with 12 bases left between them. Germline CDR1 MDHEN, CDR2 SYDVKM. The CDR3 length is 11 residues. As DNA, the CDR3 is TGTGCCAGCTCCTCCTTAGGGGAAGCTTTCTTT. Protein: CASSSLGEAFF.

The chain links TRBV6-1 to TRBJ2-3, with 9 nucleotides matching TRBD2. Germline V gives CDR1 MNHNS, CDR2 SASEGT. J gave up 6 bases and V 6 bases, and 16 bases lay outside the gene matches. This CDR3 is built from 17 residues. This CDR3 reads CASRESLAGAMVDTQYF. CDR3 in DNA: TGTGCCAGCAGAGAATCCTTAGCGGGAGCGATGGTTGATACGCAGTATTTT.

The table lists this clone with a few counts. In DNA form, the CDR3 reads TGTGCCAGCAGCCCGACTAGCGGGTATAGCTCCTACAATGAGCAGTTCTTC. It translates to CASSPTSGYSSYNEQFF. The chain combines TRBV9 with TRBJ2-1, with 10 bases fitting TRBD2. This CDR3 has 17 residues. Germline loops: CDR1 SGDLS, CDR2 YYNGEE. Trimming took 4 bases from V and 0 from J; bases not matched to a gene: 7.

The chain employs TRBV12-3 or TRBV12-4 and TRBJ1-6, with D possibly matching TRBD1 (5 bases). The V end lost 7 bases, the J end lost 10 bases, and 17 bases lay between the germline ends. CDR3 length: 14 residues. CDR3 nucleotide sequence: TGTGCCAGCAACCTATGGGGGGGACGCTCACCCCTCCACTTT. It encodes CASNLWGGRSPLHF.

Only a few counts were recorded for this clone. The chain uses TRBV7-9 and TRBJ2-7, with TRBD2 matching 8 bases. V lost 1 base and J lost 9; bases outside the gene matches: 11. The CDR3 sequence is 15 residues long. CDR1 is SEHNR, CDR2 FQNEAQ, per germline (reference sequence). CDR3: CASSLGGGLFRGQYF. The DNA for the CDR3 is TGTGCCAGCAGCTTAGGCGGGGGGTTATTTCGCGGGCAGTACTTC.

The chain couples TRBV6-1 to TRBJ2-5, with 8 bases identical to TRBD1. The junction had 11 bases not matched to a gene; V was cut back by 9 bases and J by 5 bases. The CDR3 covers 14 residues. Germline values: CDR1 MNHNS, CDR2 SASEGT. CDR3 sequence reads: CARGVRGQHETQYF. The CDR3 nucleotides read TGTGCCAGGGGCGTCAGGGGGCAGCATGAGACCCAGTACTTC.

A few counts support this clone. V usage is TRBV7-6 and J usage is TRBJ2-3; weak D call: TRBD2 (6 bases). CDR3 length: 15 residues. Trimming left V 3 bases short and J 6 bases short, with 16 bases between. The germline CDR1 and CDR2 sequences are SGHVS and FNYEAQ. The chain's CDR3 is CASSFNSGGRDTQYF. CDR3 in DNA: TGTGCCAGCAGCTTTAACAGTGGGGGGAGGGATACGCAGTATTTT.

The chain employs TRBV24-1 and TRBJ2-2; the match to TRBD1 covers 9 bases. Looked up from germline, CDR1 is KGHDR and CDR2 is SFDVKD. The CDR3 contains 16 residues. V lost 6 bases, J lost 3 bases, and 7 bases stayed unmatched. DNA of the CDR3: TGTGCCACCAGTTCCGGGACAGGGTTAGACACCGGGGAGCTGTTTTTT. It encodes CATSSGTGLDTGELFF.

V usage is TRBV7-2 and J usage is TRBJ2-3, with 7 bases aligning to TRBD2. The germline V gene has CDR1 SGHTA and CDR2 FQGNSA. V trimming: 0 bases; J trimming: 5 bases; junction bases outside the gene matches: 8. The CDR3 extends over 16 amino acids. In DNA, the CDR3 is TGTGCCAGCAGCTTAGCGGGCGGGAGCCGGAGAGATACGCAGTATTTT. Residues: CASSLAGGSRRDTQYF.

The J gene is TRBJ1-1, the V gene TRBV11-3, with TRBD1 matching over 8 bases. Per the germline V gene, CDR1 is SGHNT and CDR2 is YENEEA. Germline trimming cut 5 bases from V and 4 bases from J; bases unmatched to any gene: 3. The CDR3 sequence is 13 residues long. Written as DNA, the CDR3 is TGTGCCAGCAGCCAGGGACAGGCCACTGAAGCTTTCTTT. It specifies CASSQGQATEAFF.

The chain joins TRBV24-1 to TRBJ2-1; D uncertain. V lost 6 bases to trimming and J lost 5 bases, with 10 bases between them. Germline V gene sequence: CDR1 KGHDR, CDR2 SFDVKD. The length of the CDR3 is 13 residues. The CDR3, as DNA: TGTGCCACCAGTCTTGACGGCAACAATGAGCAGTTCTTC. As protein: CATSLDGNNEQFF.

The chain combines TRBV7-3 with TRBJ2-2, with D possibly being TRBD2 (6 bases). This CDR3 region has 15 residues. CDR1 and CDR2 (germline): SGHTA, FQGTGA. V shed 2 bases and J shed 0 bases, with 7 bases lying between them. The CDR3 region is CASSLLAANTGELFF. The CDR3 coding sequence is TGTGCCAGCAGCTTATTAGCGGCGAACACCGGGGAGCTGTTTTTT.

This clone has more than one count but fewer than ten. The CDR3: CASRDRATDTQYF. DNA for the CDR3: TGTGCCAGCAGAGACAGGGCTACAGATACGCAGTATTTT. The genes are TRBV6-2 or TRBV6-3 and TRBJ2-3; 7 bases map to TRBD1. The CDR3 length is 13 residues. CDR1 and CDR2 from the germline V gene are MNHEY and SVGEGT. V shed 6 bases, J shed 3 bases, and the junction held 3 bases outside the gene matches.

The chain is built from TRBV2 and TRBJ1-3; 7 nucleotides match TRBD1. In germline, CDR1 is SNHLY, CDR2 FYNNEI. V shed 0 bases, J shed 3 bases, and the junction held 17 bases outside the gene matches. This CDR3 is 20 amino acids long. The DNA for the CDR3 is TGTGCCAGCAGTGAAGCTCCGCCCTGGGGAGACAGGGTACTTGGAAACACCATATATTTT. It yields the protein CASSEAPPWGDRVLGNTIYF.

In this sample, this clone turned up a few times. Mismatch with germline at one junction end may stem from a read error. CDR3 protein: CASSLASNTGELFF. CDR3 nucleotides: TGTGCCAGCAGCTTAGCGTCGAACACCGGGGAGCTGTTTTTT. The V and J genes are TRBV12-3 or TRBV12-4 and TRBJ2-2; D may be TRBD2 (5 bases). The CDR3 loop spans 14 amino acids.

This clone has only a few counts. The rearrangement links TRBV25-1 to TRBJ2-2, with a possible D match to TRBD2 (6 bases). Germline V gives CDR1 MGHDK, CDR2 SYGVNS. The CDR3 is 14 residues long. The V end was cut by 1 base, the J end by 6 bases, with 9 bases between. The CDR3 spells CASSESRDSGELFF. CDR3 nucleotide sequence: TGTGCCAGCAGTGAATCCAGGGACTCCGGGGAGCTGTTTTTT. The full variable domain, its missing parts supplied by reference TRBV25-1 and TRBJ2-2, is EADIYQTPRYLVIGTGKKITLECSQTMGHDKMYWYQQDPGMELHLIHYSYGVNSTEKGDLSSESTVSRIRTEHFPLTLESARPSHTSQYLCASSESRDSGELFFGEGSRLTVL.

This rearrangement joins TRBV6-4 to TRBJ2-3; TRBD2 is a possible D gene (6 bases). The V gene's germline CDR1 is MRHNA and CDR2 SNTAGT. The CDR3 runs 14 residues. V lost 2 bases to trimming and J lost 4 bases, with 10 bases between them. The CDR3 sequence is CASSDGGTADTQYF. CDR3 nucleotide sequence: TGTGCCAGCAGTGACGGCGGGACGGCAGATACGCAGTATTTT.

The chain has TRBV9 and TRBJ2-7; either TRBD1 or TRBD2 may supply D (6 bases each). The V end lost 0 bases, the J end lost 0 bases, and 10 bases lay between the germline ends. This CDR3 spans 15 amino acids. The germline V gene has CDR1 SGDLS and CDR2 YYNGEE. The CDR3 DNA sequence: TGTGCCAGCAGCGTAGGGGAGGACAGCTCCTACGAGCAGTACTTC. Its protein is CASSVGEDSSYEQYF. The full variable domain, in which reference TRBV9 and TRBJ2-7 provide the parts outside the CDR3, is DSGVTQTPKHLITATGQRVTLRCSPRSGDLSVYWYQQSLDQGLQFLIQYYNGEERAKGNILERFSAQQFPDLHSELNLSSLELGDSALYFCASSVGEDSSYEQYFGPGTRLTVT.